This is a list of T cell receptor beta chains from one sample in a study of cytomegalovirus exposure and HLA in healthy donors. Clones were sequenced by immunoSEQ multiplex PCR, and TCRdb holds only the in-frame ones, with some missing. The sample includes some 180,000 clones, about 80% of them seen just once. The source material was PBMCs. The source of these receptors is an older woman in good health and CMV-seropositive. Both conserved end residues are part of each CDR3. D genes are given only for firm matches.

j_gene: TRBJ2-1
len: 13
v_gene: TRBV7-2
d_gene: NA
CDR3nt: TGTGCCAGCAGTCCGCCGACTTACAATGAGCAGTTCTTC
CDR3aa: CASSPPTYNEQFF

j_gene: TRBJ2-7
len: 15
v_gene: TRBV4-2
d_gene: TRBD1
CDR3nt: TGTGCCAGCAGCCAACAACAGGGGGCCTTCGTCGAGCAGTACTTC
CDR3aa: CASSQQQGAFVEQYF

j_gene: TRBJ1-5
len: 14
v_gene: TRBV28
d_gene: NA
CDR3nt: TGTGCCACCGCGCCGGGTGGCAGCAATCAGCCCCAGCATTTT
CDR3aa: CATAPGGSNQPQHF

j_gene: TRBJ2-7
len: 15
v_gene: TRBV6-1
d_gene: NA
CDR3nt: TGTGCCAGCAGTACCGTCGCGGGGACGCCCTACGAGCAGTACTTC
CDR3aa: CASSTVAGTPYEQYF

j_gene: TRBJ2-7
len: 13
v_gene: TRBV29-1
d_gene: NA
CDR3nt: TGCAGCGTTGCGGGTCAGGGGGGTGACGAGCAGTACTTC
CDR3aa: CSVAGQGGDEQYF

j_gene: TRBJ2-7
len: 15
v_gene: TRBV29-1
d_gene: TRBD2
CDR3nt: TGCAGCGTTGTTACTAGCGGGGGGAAGGCCTACGAGCAGTACTTC
CDR3aa: CSVVTSGGKAYEQYF

j_gene: TRBJ2-1
len: 14
v_gene: TRBV5-1
d_gene: NA
CDR3nt: TGCGCCAGCAGCTCGGGAGACTCCTACAATGAGCAGTTCTTC
CDR3aa: CASSSGDSYNEQFF

j_gene: TRBJ2-7
len: 16
v_gene: TRBV7-9
d_gene: TRBD1
CDR3nt: TGTGCCAGCAGCCGACAAAATAGGGACAGAACCTACGAGCAGTACTTC
CDR3aa: CASSRQNRDRTYEQYF

j_gene: TRBJ2-1
len: 13
v_gene: TRBV6-5
d_gene: NA
CDR3nt: TGTGCCAGCAGTTACCGGGGAGCAAATGAGCAGTTCTTC
CDR3aa: CASSYRGANEQFF

j_gene: TRBJ2-2
len: 16
v_gene: TRBV7-2
d_gene: NA
CDR3nt: TGTGCCAGCAGGAGGGAGGCGTCCAAACTCACCGGGGAGCTGTTTTTT
CDR3aa: CASRREASKLTGELFF

j_gene: TRBJ1-5
len: 14
v_gene: TRBV19
d_gene: TRBD1
CDR3nt: TGTGCCAGTTCGACAGGGCTGCCGGGGCAGCCCCAGCATTTT
CDR3aa: CASSTGLPGQPQHF

j_gene: TRBJ2-7
len: 14
v_gene: TRBV2
d_gene: NA
CDR3nt: TGTGCCAGCAGTGAAATTGTCTATTCTGTCGAGCAGTACTTC
CDR3aa: CASSEIVYSVEQYF